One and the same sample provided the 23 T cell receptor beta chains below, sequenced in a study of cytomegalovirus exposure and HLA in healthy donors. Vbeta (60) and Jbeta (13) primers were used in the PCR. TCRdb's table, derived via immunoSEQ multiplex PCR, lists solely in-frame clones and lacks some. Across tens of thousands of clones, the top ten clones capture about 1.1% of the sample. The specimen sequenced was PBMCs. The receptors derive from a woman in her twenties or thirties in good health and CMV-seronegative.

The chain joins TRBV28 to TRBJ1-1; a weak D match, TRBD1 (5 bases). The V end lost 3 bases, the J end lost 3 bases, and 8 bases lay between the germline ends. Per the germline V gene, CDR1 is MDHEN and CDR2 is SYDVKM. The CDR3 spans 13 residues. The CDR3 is CASSFGGDTEAFF. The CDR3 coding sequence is TGTGCCAGCAGTTTCGGGGGGGACACTGAAGCTTTCTTT. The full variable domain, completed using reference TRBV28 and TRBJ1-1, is DVKVTQSSRYLVKRTGEKVFLECVQDMDHENMFWYRQDPGLGLRLIYFSYDVKMKEKGDIPEGYSVSREKKERFSLILESASTNQTSMYLCASSFGGDTEAFFGQGTRLTVV.

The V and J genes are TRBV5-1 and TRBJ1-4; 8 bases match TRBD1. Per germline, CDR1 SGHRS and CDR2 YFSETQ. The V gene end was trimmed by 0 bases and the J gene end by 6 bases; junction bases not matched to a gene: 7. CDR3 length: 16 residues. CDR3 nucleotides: TGCGCCAGCAGCTTGGGAACAGGGGGGAGTTATGAAAAACTGTTTTTT. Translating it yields CASSLGTGGSYEKLFF.

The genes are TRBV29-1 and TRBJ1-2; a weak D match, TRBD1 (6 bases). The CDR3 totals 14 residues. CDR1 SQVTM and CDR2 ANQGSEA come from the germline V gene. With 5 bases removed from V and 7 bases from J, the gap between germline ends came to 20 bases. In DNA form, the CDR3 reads TGCAGCGTTCGTAACCAGGGGAACCTAGGTGGCTACACCTTC. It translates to CSVRNQGNLGGYTF. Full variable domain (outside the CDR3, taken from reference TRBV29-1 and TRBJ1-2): SAVISQKPSRDICQRGTSLTIQCQVDSQVTMMFWYRQQPGQSLTLIATANQGSEATYESGFVIDKFPISRPNLTFSTLTVSNMSPEDSSIYLCSVRNQGNLGGYTFGSGTRLTVV.

Written as DNA, the CDR3 is TGTGCCAGCGGAAGCCAGGGAATAGGCACTGAAGCTTTCTTT. This gives the protein CASGSQGIGTEAFF. The chain carries TRBV18 and TRBJ1-1, with D perhaps TRBD1 (5 bases). This CDR3 spans 14 amino acids. V lost 8 bases, J lost 4 bases, and 17 bases lay in between. The germline V gene encodes CDR1 KGHSH and CDR2 LQKENI.

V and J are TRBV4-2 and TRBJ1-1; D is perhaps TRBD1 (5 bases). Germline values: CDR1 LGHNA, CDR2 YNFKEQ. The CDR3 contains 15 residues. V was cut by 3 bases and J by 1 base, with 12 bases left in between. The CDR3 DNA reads TGTGCCAGCAGCCATGGGGGACTCACGAACACTGAAGCTTTCTTT. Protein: CASSHGGLTNTEAFF.

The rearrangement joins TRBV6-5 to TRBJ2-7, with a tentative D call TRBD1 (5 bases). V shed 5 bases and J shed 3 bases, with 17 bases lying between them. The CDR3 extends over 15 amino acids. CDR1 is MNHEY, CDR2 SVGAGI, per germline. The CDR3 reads CASSARQGRGYEQYF. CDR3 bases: TGTGCCAGCAGTGCACGGCAGGGAAGAGGCTACGAGCAGTACTTC.

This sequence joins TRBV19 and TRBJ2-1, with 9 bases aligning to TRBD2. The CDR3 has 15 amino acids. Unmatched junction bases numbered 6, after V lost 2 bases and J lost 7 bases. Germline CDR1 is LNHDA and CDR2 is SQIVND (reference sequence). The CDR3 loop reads CASSILGGGGNEQFF. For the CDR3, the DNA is TGTGCCAGTAGTATATTGGGCGGGGGGGGAAATGAGCAGTTCTTC.

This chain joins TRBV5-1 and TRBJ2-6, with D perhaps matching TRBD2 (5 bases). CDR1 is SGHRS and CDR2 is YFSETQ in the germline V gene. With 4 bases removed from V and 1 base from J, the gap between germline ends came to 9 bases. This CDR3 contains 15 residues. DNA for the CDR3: TGCGCCAGCAGCCTAGGCGGGTCTGGGGCCAACGTCCTGACTTTC. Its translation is CASSLGGSGANVLTF.

The CDR3 is CAWSEMGQPANTEAFF. The CDR3 DNA sequence: TGTGCCTGGAGTGAAATGGGACAGCCAGCGAACACTGAAGCTTTCTTT. The rearrangement joins TRBV30 to TRBJ1-1, with 7 positions matching TRBD1. The CDR3 consists of 16 residues. J gave up 1 base and V 1 base, and 9 bases lay outside the gene matches. Germline CDR1 GTSNPN, CDR2 SVGIG (reference sequence).

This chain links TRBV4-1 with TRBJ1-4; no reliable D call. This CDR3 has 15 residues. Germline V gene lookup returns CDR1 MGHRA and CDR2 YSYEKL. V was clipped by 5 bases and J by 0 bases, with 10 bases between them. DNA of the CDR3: TGCGCCAGCAGCTCGACTCAAGCAACTAATGAAAAACTGTTTTTT. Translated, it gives CASSSTQATNEKLFF.

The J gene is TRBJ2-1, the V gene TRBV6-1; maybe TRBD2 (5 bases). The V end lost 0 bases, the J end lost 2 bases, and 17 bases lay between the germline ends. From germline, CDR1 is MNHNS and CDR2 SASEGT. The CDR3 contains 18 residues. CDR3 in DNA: TGTGCCAGCAGTGAAGCGGTGATCGGGATCCCGGCCTACAATGAGCAGTTCTTC. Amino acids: CASSEAVIGIPAYNEQFF.

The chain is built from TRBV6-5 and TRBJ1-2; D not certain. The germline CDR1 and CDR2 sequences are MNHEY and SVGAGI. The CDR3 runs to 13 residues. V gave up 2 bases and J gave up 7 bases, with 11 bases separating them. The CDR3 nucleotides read TGTGCCAGCAGTTACAGCGGAGCTGGTGGCTACACCTTC. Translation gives CASSYSGAGGYTF.

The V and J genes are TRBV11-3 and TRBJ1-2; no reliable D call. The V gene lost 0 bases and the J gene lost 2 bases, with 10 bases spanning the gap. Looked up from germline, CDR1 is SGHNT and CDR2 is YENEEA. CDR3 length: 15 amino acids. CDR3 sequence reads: CASSLDAAANYGYTF. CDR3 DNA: TGTGCCAGCAGCTTAGATGCGGCAGCCAACTATGGCTACACCTTC.

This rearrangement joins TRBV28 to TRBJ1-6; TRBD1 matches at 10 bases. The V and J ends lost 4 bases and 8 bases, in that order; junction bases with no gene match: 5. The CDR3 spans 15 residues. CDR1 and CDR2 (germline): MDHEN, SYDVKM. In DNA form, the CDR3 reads TGTGCCAGCAGTTCCTCCGGGACAGGGGATTCACCCCTCCACTTT. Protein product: CASSSSGTGDSPLHF.

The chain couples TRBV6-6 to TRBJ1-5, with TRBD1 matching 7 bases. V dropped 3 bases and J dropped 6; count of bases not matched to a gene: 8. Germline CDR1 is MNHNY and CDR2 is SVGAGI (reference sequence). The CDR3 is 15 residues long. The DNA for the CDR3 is TGTGCCAGCAGTTATGCCAGAGGGGGCGGTCAGCCCCAGCATTTT. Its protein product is CASSYARGGGQPQHF.

The DNA for the CDR3 is TGTGCCAGCAGCCAAGAGATAGGCGACAGGGCTGTCTATGGCTACACCTTC. It codes for CASSQEIGDRAVYGYTF. V and J are TRBV4-2 and TRBJ1-2; the match to TRBD1 covers 7 bases. The CDR3 is 17 residues long. The germline V gene has CDR1 LGHNA and CDR2 YNFKEQ. Trimming cost V 0 bases and J 4 bases; bases outside gene matches: 11.

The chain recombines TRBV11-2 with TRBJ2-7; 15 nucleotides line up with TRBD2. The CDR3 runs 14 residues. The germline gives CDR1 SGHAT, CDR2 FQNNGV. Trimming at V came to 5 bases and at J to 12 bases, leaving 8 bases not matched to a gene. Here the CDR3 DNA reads TGTGCCAGCAGCCGGGGACTAGCGGGAGGAGGGTGGTACTTC. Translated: CASSRGLAGGGWYF.

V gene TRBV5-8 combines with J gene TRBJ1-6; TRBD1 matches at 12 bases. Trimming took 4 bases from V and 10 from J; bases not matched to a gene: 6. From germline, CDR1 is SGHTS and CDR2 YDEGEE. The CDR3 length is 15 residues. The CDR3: CASSGGTGGTSPLHF. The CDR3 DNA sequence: TGTGCCAGCAGCGGAGGGACAGGGGGCACCTCACCCCTCCACTTT.

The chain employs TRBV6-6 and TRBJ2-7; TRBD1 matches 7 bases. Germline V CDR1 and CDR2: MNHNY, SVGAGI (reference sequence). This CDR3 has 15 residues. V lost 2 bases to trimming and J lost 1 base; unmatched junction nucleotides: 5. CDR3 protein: CASSYLAGGSYEQYF. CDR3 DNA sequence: TGTGCCAGCAGTTACCTGGCAGGGGGTTCCTACGAGCAGTACTTC.

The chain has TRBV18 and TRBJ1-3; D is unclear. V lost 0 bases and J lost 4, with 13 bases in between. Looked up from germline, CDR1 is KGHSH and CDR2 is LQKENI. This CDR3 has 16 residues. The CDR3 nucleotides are TGTGCCAGCTCACCACCGTCCGGAGTCCGAGGAAACACCATATATTTT. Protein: CASSPPSGVRGNTIYF.

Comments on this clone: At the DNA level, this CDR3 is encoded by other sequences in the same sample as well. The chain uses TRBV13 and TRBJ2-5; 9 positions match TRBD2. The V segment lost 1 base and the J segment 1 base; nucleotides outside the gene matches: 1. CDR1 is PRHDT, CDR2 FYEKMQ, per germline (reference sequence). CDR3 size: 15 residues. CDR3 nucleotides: TGTGCCAGCAGCTTAGCTAGCGGGGTCCAAGAGACCCAGTACTTC. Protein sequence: CASSLASGVQETQYF.

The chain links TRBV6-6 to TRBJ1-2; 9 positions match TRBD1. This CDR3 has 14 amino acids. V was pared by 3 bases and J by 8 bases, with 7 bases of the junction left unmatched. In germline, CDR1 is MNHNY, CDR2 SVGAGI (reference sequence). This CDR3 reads CASSYPGQGRGYTF. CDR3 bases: TGTGCCAGCAGTTATCCGGGACAGGGAAGAGGCTACACCTTC.

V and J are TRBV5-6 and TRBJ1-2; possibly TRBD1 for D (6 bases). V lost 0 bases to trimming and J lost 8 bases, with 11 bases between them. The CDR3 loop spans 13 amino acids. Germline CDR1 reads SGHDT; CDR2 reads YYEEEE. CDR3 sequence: CASSLGGQGGYTF. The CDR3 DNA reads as TGTGCCAGCAGCTTGGGGGGGCAAGGGGGCTACACCTTC. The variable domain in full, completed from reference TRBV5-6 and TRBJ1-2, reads DAGVTQSPTHLIKTRGQQVTLRCSPKSGHDTVSWYQQALGQGPQFIFQYYEEEERQRGNFPDRFSGHQFPNYSSELNVNALLLGDSALYLCASSLGGQGGYTFGSGTRLTVV.